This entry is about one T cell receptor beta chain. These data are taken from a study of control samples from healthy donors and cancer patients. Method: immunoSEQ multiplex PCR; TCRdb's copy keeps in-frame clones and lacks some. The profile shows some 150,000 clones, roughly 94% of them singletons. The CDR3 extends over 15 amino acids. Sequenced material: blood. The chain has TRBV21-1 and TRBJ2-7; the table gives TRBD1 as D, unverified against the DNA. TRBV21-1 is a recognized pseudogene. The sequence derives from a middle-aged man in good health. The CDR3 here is CASSNWAVSSYEQYF. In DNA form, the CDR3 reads TGTGCCAGCAGCAATTGGGCCGTGAGCTCCTACGAGCAGTACTTC.